This T cell receptor (beta chain) was recovered during a study of blood T cell repertoires in COVID-19 (dated by TCRdb to about 2020). Regarding the research as a whole: Collaborator samples came from the United States, Italy and Spain and covered acute and convalescent phases of COVID-19. Subjects who had been exposed to COVID-19, were actively infected with it, or had recovered from it provided the deeply sampled blood TCRbeta repertoires that made up the dataset. The samples were drawn from the first 160 participants of the ongoing ImmuneRACE study and from 1,254 subjects provided by 6 global collaborators. The repertoires were made available in a free public database intended to serve as a resource for research on the immune response to SARS-CoV-2. The prospective study material was composed of cDNA or gDNA derived from T cells, B-cell-depleted T cells, or PBMCs. HLA class I and class II types, where available, came from metadata supplied by the sample provider rather than from assay-based typing. A de-identified subject ID, COVID-19 status, age in years and sex were almost always included in the sample metadata. Study-wide conclusions, independent of this receptor: Clinical and demographic metadata were provided uncurated, with the amount varying by source and participant.

As for this clone: No antigen is known for it. Per-base quality was not reported, and no clone a single base away is much larger than it.

Collaborating institutions collected whole blood in K2EDTA tubes following their own protocols. For TCRbeta analysis, collaborators shipped samples as frozen whole blood, isolated PBMCs, or DNA extracted from either of those sample types. The immunoSEQ Assay, a bias-controlled multiplex PCR, was used to amplify TCRbeta CDR3 regions from genomic DNA. The study's processing was this. Nucleated cell counts per sample were estimated from amplification of reference gene primers within the assay. Sequence reads were collapsed and filtered to measure the absolute abundance of every unique TCRbeta CDR3 rearrangement. For each sample, productive Simpson clonality was calculated by taking the square root of Simpson's diversity index across productive rearrangements. TCRdb retrieved this table from immuneACCESS and kept in-frame rearrangements only. Not all clones are present; in checked studies, unresolved V genes account for under half, and no reason is known for the remainder. V, J and clone size derive from that table, while D and trimming were established from the DNA sequence. This sample has 85,000 to 110,000 clones in its table, and approximately 89% of those were observed once. The top ten hold roughly 15% of the sample.

The CDR3 goes from the cysteine to the phenylalanine over 17 residues. The only DNA kept is the CDR3, 51 bases in frame from the first base. Taken from the germline V gene (reference sequence), the CDR1 and CDR2 loops are SEHNR and FQNEAQ. V sheds 0 bases and J sheds 0 bases, leaving 13 bases between their ends. The source material was peripheral blood. This receptor was identified in a woman aged 80 or over in a cohort sampled during active COVID-19. The chain employs TRBV7-9 and TRBJ2-3, and possibly TRBD2, on 7 matching bases. The CDR3 in this case is CASSLAGGGTSTDTQYF. In nucleotide form, the sequence is TGTGCCAGCAGCTTAGCAGGGGGAGGGACCAGCACAGATACGCAGTATTTT.